The 21 T cell receptor beta chains below come from one sample, sequenced in a study of PD-L1 blockade in urothelial cancer (dated by TCRdb to 2017 to 2019). The library came from the immunoSEQ multiplex PCR assay. The clones in this table, taken by TCRdb from immuneACCESS, are in-frame only. Not every clone is retained; where verified, under half of the shortfall comes from an unresolved V gene, and the cause of the rest is unknown. Present in this sample are fewer than 50,000 clones, about 90% of which were seen just once. The ten largest clones take up 7.6% of the sample. This specimen was PBMCs, taken around atezolizumab (anti-PD-L1) treatment. These receptors were taken from a man aged 60-69 years with urothelial cancer.

V usage is TRBV11-3 and J usage is TRBJ2-3; 8 bases align to TRBD2. The ends lost 1 base at V and 3 bases at J; junction bases unmatched: 6. Germline V gene data show CDR1 as SGHNT and CDR2 as YENEEA. The CDR3 has 16 amino acids. The DNA for the CDR3 is TGTGCCAGCAGCTTAGTGGCCGGGGGGGCAACAGATACGCAGTATTTT. It specifies CASSLVAGGATDTQYF.

This chain uses TRBV7-2 with TRBJ1-2; D not resolved. V was cut by 6 bases and J by 0 bases, with 20 bases left in between. The CDR3 covers 17 residues. The germline gives CDR1 SGHTA, CDR2 FQGNSA. CDR3 protein: CASRGIGLDRANYGYTF. CDR3 sequence (DNA): TGTGCCAGCAGGGGGATCGGACTGGACCGAGCTAACTATGGCTACACCTTC.

This clone is a singleton in its sample. The J gene is TRBJ1-5, the V gene TRBV6-4, with TRBD1 identical over 8 bases. Trimming took 6 bases from V and 0 from J; bases not matched to a gene: 13. The CDR3 consists of 18 residues. Germline V lookup: CDR1 MRHNA, CDR2 SNTAGT. This CDR3 is CASSPGTGKIYSNQPQHF. CDR3 coding DNA: TGTGCCAGCAGCCCCGGGACAGGAAAAATTTATAGCAATCAGCCCCAGCATTTT.

This chain joins TRBV5-3 and TRBJ1-2; 8 bases are a match to TRBD1. TRBV5-3 is given ORF status, its function remaining uncertain. Trimming at V came to 3 bases and at J to 8 bases, leaving 12 bases not matched to a gene. The CDR3 sequence is 15 residues long. The CDR3 reads CARSCTPDREEGYTF. CDR3 sequence (DNA): TGTGCCAGAAGCTGTACCCCGGACAGGGAAGAGGGCTACACCTTC.

J is TRBJ2-1 and V is TRBV30; 12 positions match TRBD2. Germline values: CDR1 GTSNPN, CDR2 SVGIG (reference sequence). The CDR3 has 20 amino acids. Losses at the gene ends were 2 bases for V and 0 bases for J; bases not matched to a gene: 14. DNA of the CDR3: TGTGCCTGGAGTCCTTACTCCGGACTAGCGGGGTCGAGCTCCTACAATGAGCAGTTCTTC. Translated, it gives CAWSPYSGLAGSSSYNEQFF.

The chain links TRBV7-9 to TRBJ1-6, with 7 bases that match TRBD1. The trim removed 5 bases at V and 9 bases at J, leaving 13 bases unmatched. There are 16 residues in the CDR3. Germline V gives CDR1 SEHNR, CDR2 FQNEAQ (reference sequence). The CDR3 nucleotides are TGTGCCAGCAGCCGAGCCGACAGGGCTGCCGGTTCACCCCTCCACTTT. It translates to CASSRADRAAGSPLHF.

Comments on this clone: The germline gene is not matched at one end of the junction; a read error may be the cause. This sequence joins TRBV7-7 and TRBJ2-1; 8 bases fit TRBD2. CDR1 SSHAT and CDR2 FNYEAQ come from the germline V gene (reference sequence). The CDR3 has 13 amino acids. The CDR3 region is CASSLGLAYEQFF. The CDR3 DNA sequence: TGTGCTAGCAGCTTAGGACTAGCCTATGAGCAGTTCTTC.

This rearrangement joins TRBV6-5 to TRBJ2-7; 12 bases align to TRBD2. The V gene end was trimmed by 10 bases and the J gene end by 4 bases; junction bases not matched to a gene: 5. Germline V gene data show CDR1 as MNHEY and CDR2 as SVGAGI. This CDR3 is 13 amino acids long. DNA of the CDR3: TGTGCCACCGGGACTAGCGGGCATTACGAGCAGTACTTC. The encoded protein is CATGTSGHYEQYF.

The chain links TRBV18 to TRBJ2-1; no firm D call. V lost 1 base and J 6 bases, leaving 7 bases between the germline ends. The CDR3 contains 13 residues. Germline assignment: CDR1 KGHSH and CDR2 LQKENI. CDR3 bases: TGTGCCAGCTCACCACAACAGAGCAATGAGCAGTTCTTC. This translates into CASSPQQSNEQFF.

The V call is TRBV7-9, the J call TRBJ1-1; D call uncertain. This CDR3 is 13 amino acids long. Between the trimmed V and J ends, which lost 4 bases and 0 bases, there was a span of 6 bases. Germline V gene data show CDR1 as SEHNR and CDR2 as FQNEAQ (reference sequence). This CDR3 reads CASSSNMNTEAFF. As DNA, the CDR3 is TGTGCCAGCAGCTCAAACATGAACACTGAAGCTTTCTTT.

This CDR3 is CASSQQGFRYQETQYF. The CDR3 DNA sequence: TGTGCCAGCAGCCAACAGGGCTTCCGGTACCAAGAGACCCAGTACTTC. This chain joins TRBV7-2 and TRBJ2-5, with a weak D call TRBD1 (6 bases). This CDR3 comprises 16 residues. V lost 5 bases, J lost 0 bases, and 16 bases lay in between. CDR1 SGHTA and CDR2 FQGNSA come from the germline V gene.

The rearrangement uses TRBV11-2 and TRBJ2-7; 7 bases are shared with TRBD2. V lost 4 bases to trimming and J lost 2 bases; unmatched junction nucleotides: 11. This CDR3 comprises 16 residues. Germline V gives CDR1 SGHAT, CDR2 FQNNGV. This chain's CDR3 is CASSSLVSGDTYEQYF. The DNA of the CDR3 is TGTGCCAGCAGCTCCCTGGTAAGCGGGGATACCTACGAGCAGTACTTC.

The chain is built from TRBV5-1 and TRBJ2-2; D not resolved. The CDR3 spans 15 residues. The V end lost 0 bases, the J end lost 8 bases, and 14 bases lay between the germline ends. Germline V gene lookup returns CDR1 SGHRS and CDR2 YFSETQ. CDR3: CASSLDRQRLGELFF. CDR3 DNA sequence: TGCGCCAGCAGCTTGGACAGACAAAGGTTAGGGGAGCTGTTTTTT.

This clone was seen a single time. This rearrangement joins TRBV10-1 to TRBJ2-3, with 9 bases aligning to TRBD2. With V trimmed by 1 base and J by 5 bases, 1 base remained unmatched. In germline, CDR1 is WNHNN, CDR2 SYGVQD (reference sequence). This CDR3 is 14 amino acids long. The DNA for the CDR3 is TGCGCCAGCAGTGAGTTTAGCGGGGGAGATACGCAGTATTTT. Its translation: CASSEFSGGDTQYF.

The V and J genes are TRBV6-6 and TRBJ2-5; D is undetermined. Germline-derived CDR1 and CDR2 are MNHNY and SVGAGI (reference sequence). The V gene lost 5 bases and the J gene lost 0 bases, with 13 bases spanning the gap. This CDR3 comprises 15 residues. The CDR3 DNA sequence: TGTGCCAGCAGTACCACTTCCGGGTACCAAGAGACCCAGTACTTC. Amino acids: CASSTTSGYQETQYF.

V gene TRBV29-1 combines with J gene TRBJ2-2; D is possibly TRBD2 (6 bases). The CDR3 spans 13 residues. V dropped 6 bases and J dropped 7 bases, with 15 bases sitting between them. Germline-derived CDR1 and CDR2 are SQVTM and ANQGSEA. CDR3 DNA sequence: TGCAGCGTGACTAGTTTCGTGAACGGGGAGCTGTTTTTT. Translation: CSVTSFVNGELFF.

The table lists this clone with a count of one. The V call is TRBV9, the J call TRBJ1-4; 7 bases align to TRBD1. This CDR3 comprises 15 residues. Germline CDR1 reads SGDLS; CDR2 reads YYNGEE. After removal of 3 bases from V and 4 bases from J, the junction contained 6 bases not matched to a gene. The CDR3 DNA reads TGTGCCAGCAGCGCATTACAGGGGAATAATGAAAAACTGTTTTTT. It codes for CASSALQGNNEKLFF.

The chain links TRBV4-1 to TRBJ2-3; 7 nucleotides agree with TRBD2. Germline V CDR1 and CDR2: MGHRA, YSYEKL. The CDR3 extends over 17 amino acids. V lost 0 bases, J lost 0 bases, and 6 bases stayed unmatched. The chain's CDR3 is CASSQDWSGDSTDTQYF. The CDR3 DNA reads as TGCGCCAGCAGCCAAGATTGGAGCGGGGACAGCACAGATACGCAGTATTTT.

V and J are TRBV5-1 and TRBJ2-1; tentative D call: TRBD2 (6 bases). CDR1 is SGHRS, CDR2 YFSETQ, per germline. This CDR3 region has 16 residues. V was trimmed by 4 bases and J by 8 bases, leaving 22 bases between them. CDR3 nucleotide sequence: TGCGCCAGCAGCCCCATGGGGGGTACTGGGGTCGATGAGCAGTTCTTC. It encodes CASSPMGGTGVDEQFF.

Remarks on this clone: Different DNA sequences within this sample yield the same CDR3. The chain has TRBV2 and TRBJ1-5; a weak D match, TRBD1 (6 bases). Per germline, CDR1 SNHLY and CDR2 FYNNEI. The CDR3 is made up of 15 amino acids. The V end lost 3 bases, the J end lost 6 bases, and 15 bases lay between the germline ends. The DNA of the CDR3 is TGTGCCAGCAGTGAGTTCCAGGGGATGGGTCAGCCCCAGCATTTT. Translation: CASSEFQGMGQPQHF.

The chain uses TRBV7-9 and TRBJ2-5; TRBD1 matches at 8 bases. This CDR3 contains 15 residues. CDR1 and CDR2 from the germline V gene are SEHNR and FQNEAQ (reference sequence). Losses at the gene ends were 5 bases for V and 2 bases for J; bases not matched to a gene: 7. CDR3 DNA: TGTGCCAGCAGCCCGAGGACAGGGACTCAAGAGACCCAGTACTTC. Translated: CASSPRTGTQETQYF.